This entry lists 15 T cell receptor beta chains sequenced from one sample in a study of blood T cells in healthy people across ages. With a J-beta primer mix and a sample-barcoded 5' primer, a second PCR ran roughly 6 to 11 cycles. Each CDR3 protein is one row after TCRdb ran MiXCR on the 5' RACE reads. The sample has some 1.5 million distinct CDR3 sequences; 25% to 30% are singletons. What was sequenced was blood. These receptors all come from a woman younger than 45 in good health.

This clonotype was counted between two and nine times. The chain couples TRBV10-3 to TRBJ2-7, with TRBD1 matching over 7 bases. V lost 4 bases to trimming and J lost 3 bases; unmatched junction nucleotides: 0. Germline CDR1 and CDR2: ENHRY and SYGVKD. This CDR3 region has 12 residues. The CDR3, as DNA: TGTGCCATCAGTGCAGGGGGCTACGAGCAGTACTTC. This sequence encodes CAISAGGYEQYF.

This chain connects TRBV5-1 to TRBJ2-7; 9 bases match TRBD1. The CDR3 has 19 residues. With 0 bases clipped from V and 1 base from J, the junction kept 14 bases outside the gene matches. CDR1 SGHRS and CDR2 YFSETQ come from the germline V gene. The CDR3: CASSLAPGQGTPQSYEQYF. CDR3 in DNA: TGCGCCAGCAGCTTGGCCCCAGGACAGGGGACTCCTCAATCCTACGAGCAGTACTTC.

The chain has TRBV7-9 and TRBJ2-3; 9 nucleotides match TRBD2. The CDR3 contains 17 residues. J was trimmed by 9 bases and V by 3 bases; bases with no gene match: 16. Germline V gene lookup returns CDR1 SEHNR and CDR2 FQNEAQ (reference sequence). DNA of the CDR3: TGTGCCAGCAGCTTTGGAGCGGGGGGCCCCTCGACAAGCACGCAGTATTTT. Protein sequence: CASSFGAGGPSTSTQYF.

The V call is TRBV4-1, the J call TRBJ2-7, with D unclear. Germline CDR1 is MGHRA and CDR2 is YSYEKL. The CDR3 has 13 amino acids. V shed 1 base and J shed 3 bases, with 7 bases lying between them. CDR3 loop: CASSQVLGYEQYF. In DNA form, the CDR3 reads TGCGCCAGCAGCCAAGTATTGGGCTACGAGCAGTACTTC.

As for this clonotype: Compared with germline, one end of the junction differs, possibly owing to a read error. CDR3 loop: CACSLGFSYNEQFF. CDR3 DNA: TGTGCCTGCAGCTTAGGCTTTTCCTACAATGAGCAGTTCTTC. This rearrangement joins TRBV11-2 to TRBJ2-1; no reliable D call. The germline gives CDR1 SGHAT, CDR2 FQNNGV. CDR3 length: 14 residues.

Only a few counts were recorded for this clonotype. The chain joins TRBV28 to TRBJ2-7, with 11 nucleotides matching TRBD1. The CDR3 consists of 15 residues. Germline V gives CDR1 MDHEN, CDR2 SYDVKM. The junction had 8 bases not matched to a gene; V was cut back by 5 bases and J by 5 bases. CDR3 DNA: TGTGCCAGCAGTCCTCGGACAGGGGGCTCGGACGAGCAGTACTTC. Residues: CASSPRTGGSDEQYF.

A note on this clonotype: A read error may explain this, as a much larger clone is one base away. The J gene is TRBJ2-1, the V gene TRBV29-1, with D perhaps matching TRBD2 (5 bases). From germline, CDR1 is SQVTM and CDR2 ANQGSEA. The CDR3 is 11 residues long. CDR3 nucleotides: TGCAGAGTGGGAGTGTGCAATGAGCAGTTCTTC. It translates to CRVGVCNEQFF.

J is TRBJ2-5 and V is TRBV2, with D tentatively TRBD2 (7 bases). With 1 base removed from V and 2 bases from J, the gap between germline ends came to 14 bases. Germline CDR1 and CDR2: SNHLY and FYNNEI. The CDR3 has 16 residues. CDR3 DNA sequence: TGTGCCAGCAGTGAAGTAGGGGGGGAACAGCAAGAGACCCAGTACTTC. Translated, it gives CASSEVGGEQQETQYF.

About this clonotype: The junction and the germline gene differ at one end; a read error may be behind it. The chain uses TRBV9 and TRBJ2-3, with 16 nucleotides matching TRBD2. The CDR3 sequence is 18 residues long. Germline CDR1 is SGDLS and CDR2 is YYNGEE. The CDR3 spells CASSAGTSGGAGTDTQYF. DNA of the CDR3: TGTGCCAGCAGCGCCGGGACTAGCGGGGGGGCCGGGACAGATACACAGTATTTT.

This clonotype appeared a few times. The J gene is TRBJ2-7, the V gene TRBV12-3 or TRBV12-4; 11 bases fit TRBD1. V lost 9 bases, J lost 5 bases, and 6 bases stayed unmatched. The CDR3 has 13 residues. DNA for the CDR3: TGTGCCAGTGGACAGGGGGCAATCAACGAGCAGTACTTC. It translates to CASGQGAINEQYF.

Comments on this clonotype: This could be a read error, since a much larger clone is one nucleotide away. The chain is built from TRBV7-9 and TRBJ2-7, with 9 positions matching TRBD2. Germline CDR1 is SEHNR and CDR2 is FQNEAQ (reference sequence). The CDR3 is made up of 13 amino acids. V gave up 3 bases and J gave up 7 bases; unmatched junction bases: 4. The CDR3 loop is CASSLREGLEQYF. CDR3 coding DNA: TGTGCCAGCAGCTTGCGGGAGGGCCTTGAGCAGTACTTC.

About this clonotype itself: Given a much more abundant clone one base away, this may be a read error. V and J are TRBV20-1 and TRBJ2-1; TRBD2 matches 9 bases. The DNA end is more similar to TRBJ2-7, so the J call may be wrong. The CDR3 length is 15 residues. CDR1 is DFQATT, CDR2 SNEGSKA, per germline (reference sequence). Here the CDR3 reads CSARVSGGGDNEQYF. In DNA form, the CDR3 reads TGCAGTGCTAGAGTATCTGGCGGGGGGGACAATGAGCAGTACTTC.

The J gene is TRBJ2-1, the V gene TRBV20-1, with 12 bases matching TRBD2. The V segment lost 5 bases and the J segment 4 bases; nucleotides outside the gene matches: 9. This CDR3 is 16 amino acids long. Germline-derived CDR1 and CDR2 are DFQATT and SNEGSKA (reference sequence). The CDR3 bases are TGCAGTGCTCTCCCCTCTAGCGGGAGGGTGTACAATGAGCAGTTCTTC. Translated: CSALPSSGRVYNEQFF.

The rearrangement uses TRBV21-1 and TRBJ1-4; the D segment call TRBD1 is taken from the table without a DNA check. TRBV21-1 corresponds to a pseudogene. This CDR3 comprises 15 residues. CDR3 in amino acids: CASSRTGGQNEKLFF. The CDR3 coding sequence is TGTGCCAGCAGCCGGACAGGGGGCCAGAACGAAAAACTGTTTTTT.

The chain is built from TRBV12-5 and TRBJ2-3; maybe TRBD2 (7 bases). From germline, CDR1 is LGHNT and CDR2 FRNRAP. CDR3 size: 18 residues. V was clipped by 5 bases and J by 5 bases, with 26 bases between them. CDR3 nucleotide sequence: TGTGCTAGTGGTACGCGACAAGGACCAATTAGGGGGGGAGATACGCAGTATTTT. Amino acids: CASGTRQGPIRGGDTQYF.